Shown below are 19 T cell receptor beta chains from a single sample sequenced in a study of blood T cell repertoires in COVID-19. Clones were read by immunoSEQ multiplex PCR, and TCRdb kept only the in-frame ones, dropping some. The profile shows about 100,000 clones, roughly 90% of them singletons. Source material: peripheral blood. These receptors all come from a man aged 25 to 40 in a cohort sampled during active COVID-19.

The V gene is TRBV7-2, the J gene TRBJ2-1, with TRBD2 matching 10 bases. The CDR3 length is 17 residues. Germline lookup yields CDR1 SGHTA and CDR2 FQGNSA. The V segment lost 1 base and the J segment 4 bases; nucleotides outside the gene matches: 7. The CDR3: CASSLDGPLAGYNEQFF. The CDR3 nucleotides are TGTGCCAGCAGCTTAGACGGGCCACTAGCGGGGTACAATGAGCAGTTCTTC.

The chain employs TRBV14 and TRBJ2-5; tentative D call: TRBD1 (6 bases). Germline CDR1 SGHDN, CDR2 FVKESK. The germline V and J ends were trimmed by 5 bases and 8 bases, with 15 bases remaining between them. The CDR3 is 13 amino acids. The CDR3 loop reads CASSSARGSTQYF. The CDR3 nucleotides are TGTGCCAGCAGCTCCGCCAGGGGCTCTACCCAGTACTTC.

This clone occurred once. V and J are TRBV28 and TRBJ1-1, with a possible D match to TRBD1 (6 bases). V lost 8 bases and J lost 6, with 13 bases in between. Per germline, CDR1 MDHEN and CDR2 SYDVKM. The CDR3 is made up of 12 amino acids. In nucleotides, the CDR3 is TGTGCCAGCCGGGGGGCCGGGTCTGAAGCTTTCTTT. It encodes CASRGAGSEAFF.

The J gene is TRBJ1-3, the V gene TRBV15, with D unclear. Germline V lookup: CDR1 LNHNV, CDR2 YYDKDF (reference sequence). CDR3 length: 15 residues. The V gene lost 5 bases and the J gene lost 0 bases, with 11 bases spanning the gap. The CDR3 spells CATSESSRSGNTIYF. The CDR3 bases are TGTGCCACCAGCGAGTCGAGTCGCTCTGGAAACACCATATATTTT.

The CDR3 loop reads CASAPSGGKHEQYF. CDR3 coding DNA: TGTGCCAGCGCTCCATCAGGGGGCAAACACGAGCAGTACTTC. The V call is TRBV28, the J call TRBJ2-7, with 8 bases matching TRBD1. With V trimmed by 8 bases and J by 5 bases, 11 bases remained unmatched. Per germline, CDR1 MDHEN and CDR2 SYDVKM. This CDR3 comprises 14 residues. The whole variable domain, remainder taken from reference TRBV28 and TRBJ2-7, is DVKVTQSSRYLVKRTGEKVFLECVQDMDHENMFWYRQDPGLGLRLIYFSYDVKMKEKGDIPEGYSVSREKKERFSLILESASTNQTSMYLCASAPSGGKHEQYFGPGTRLTVT.

J is TRBJ1-2 and V is TRBV5-1; D not certain. The CDR3 consists of 15 residues. Germline values: CDR1 SGHRS, CDR2 YFSETQ. V shed 4 bases and J shed 7 bases, with 20 bases lying between them. CDR3: CASSVSPGSSAGYTF. CDR3 sequence (DNA): TGCGCCAGCAGCGTGTCCCCAGGATCCTCTGCTGGCTACACCTTC.

This clone was picked up a small number of times. This rearrangement joins TRBV28 to TRBJ2-6; 7 bases line up with TRBD1. The CDR3 is 15 amino acids. Germline V gene lookup returns CDR1 MDHEN and CDR2 SYDVKM. The ends lost 6 bases at V and 2 bases at J; junction bases unmatched: 4. As DNA, the CDR3 is TGTGCCAGCAGCCCGGGACAGACTGGGGCCAACGTCCTGACTTTC. This translates into CASSPGQTGANVLTF.

This chain joins TRBV5-6 and TRBJ1-2, with D possibly TRBD1 on 6 matching bases. This CDR3 is 15 amino acids long. Between the trimmed V and J ends, which lost 4 bases and 0 bases, there was a span of 13 bases. Germline assignment: CDR1 SGHDT and CDR2 YYEEEE. The CDR3 DNA is TGTGCCAGCAGCCCTAACAGGGTTACTAACTATGGCTACACCTTC. It translates to CASSPNRVTNYGYTF.

This sequence joins TRBV5-8 and TRBJ2-1; 13 nucleotides match TRBD2. CDR1 is SGHTS and CDR2 is YDEGEE in the germline V gene. CDR3 size: 16 residues. J was trimmed by 7 bases and V by 5 bases; bases with no gene match: 9. The chain's CDR3 is CASRREGTSGINEQFF. DNA for the CDR3: TGTGCCAGCAGACGTGAAGGGACTAGCGGGATAAATGAGCAGTTCTTC.

This clone is a singleton in its sample. V usage is TRBV29-1 and J usage is TRBJ1-2; 9 nucleotides align to TRBD1. Per germline, CDR1 SQVTM and CDR2 ANQGSEA. Unmatched junction bases numbered 7, after V lost 3 bases and J lost 2 bases. CDR3 length equals 15 residues. The CDR3: CSVDGTGGANYGYTF. CDR3 bases: TGCAGCGTTGACGGAACAGGGGGCGCGAACTATGGCTACACCTTC.

In its sample, this clone was seen once. The V and J genes are TRBV3-1 (or the pseudogene TRBV3-2) and TRBJ1-1, with TRBD1 matching over 7 bases. The J segment lost 5 bases and the V segment lost 0 bases, leaving 18 bases of the junction unmatched. The CDR3 sequence is 19 residues long. Germline-derived CDR1 and CDR2 are LGHDT and YNNKEL (reference sequence). The CDR3 DNA is TGTGCCAGCAGCCAAGATCCGGGTGCGCTGACAGGGATCAATACTGAAGCTTTCTTT. Translated, it gives CASSQDPGALTGINTEAFF.

V and J are TRBV7-9 and TRBJ1-2; 10 bases align to TRBD1. Losses at the gene ends were 5 bases for V and 8 bases for J; bases not matched to a gene: 14. There are 16 residues in the CDR3. Germline CDR1 reads SEHNR; CDR2 reads FQNEAQ (reference sequence). The CDR3 DNA follows: TGTGCCAGCAGCCCGACCCGGGACAGGGGAGGACGAGGCTACACCTTC. This codes for CASSPTRDRGGRGYTF.

The chain links TRBV19 to TRBJ2-7, with 10 bases matching TRBD1. V gave up 5 bases and J gave up 6 bases; unmatched junction bases: 7. CDR3 length: 14 residues. From germline, CDR1 is LNHDA and CDR2 SQIVND (reference sequence). The CDR3 is CASSSKRTGGEQYF. The CDR3 region has the DNA TGTGCCAGTAGTTCGAAGCGGACAGGGGGCGAGCAGTACTTC. Filled out from reference TRBV19 and TRBJ2-7, the complete variable domain reads DGGITQSPKYLFRKEGQNVTLSCEQNLNHDAMYWYRQDPGQGLRLIYYSQIVNDFQKGDIAEGYSVSREKKESFPLTVTSAQKNPTAFYLCASSSKRTGGEQYFGPGTRLTVT.

The rearrangement uses TRBV10-3 and TRBJ2-1, with a possible D match to TRBD2 (6 bases). V lost 10 bases, J lost 8 bases, and 18 bases lay in between. Germline CDR1 is ENHRY and CDR2 is SYGVKD. The CDR3 consists of 13 residues. The CDR3 nucleotides are TGTGCCACCCTCCGGGACTGGGACGATGAGCAGTTCTTC. Translating gives CATLRDWDDEQFF.

The V and J genes are TRBV2 and TRBJ1-3, with D unclear. The germline V gene has CDR1 SNHLY and CDR2 FYNNEI. V lost 2 bases and J 2 bases, leaving 10 bases between the germline ends. There are 15 residues in the CDR3. In DNA, the CDR3 is TGTGCCAGCAGTGAATACGCGGGCCCTGGAAACACCATATATTTT. This translates into CASSEYAGPGNTIYF.

This clone appeared once. The genes are TRBV6-1 and TRBJ2-7, with TRBD2 as a possible D gene (6 bases). This CDR3 spans 15 amino acids. Germline CDR1 is MNHNS and CDR2 is SASEGT. V shed 1 base and J shed 7 bases, with 17 bases lying between them. The CDR3 reads CASSEGFERGREQYF. In DNA form, the CDR3 reads TGTGCCAGCAGTGAAGGGTTCGAACGAGGGAGGGAGCAGTACTTC.

This chain uses TRBV24-1 with TRBJ1-1; no reliable D call. This CDR3 has 12 residues. V was pared by 10 bases and J by 0 bases, with 8 bases between. Germline V gives CDR1 KGHDR, CDR2 SFDVKD. Here the CDR3 reads CATSIVNTEAFF. The DNA of the CDR3 is TGTGCCACTTCAATTGTGAACACTGAAGCTTTCTTT.

DNA of the CDR3: TGTGCCAGCTCACCACCGACAACCTACAATGAGCAGTTCTTC. It translates to CASSPPTTYNEQFF. This sequence joins TRBV18 and TRBJ2-1, with no clear D. Trimming removed 0 bases at V and 2 bases at J, with 5 bases between. This CDR3 has 14 residues. CDR1 and CDR2 (germline): KGHSH, LQKENI.

The chain has TRBV9 and TRBJ2-3, with TRBD2 matching over 11 bases. The CDR3 has 16 amino acids. Germline-derived CDR1 and CDR2 are SGDLS and YYNGEE. Trimming at V came to 3 bases and at J to 6 bases, leaving 9 bases not matched to a gene. This CDR3 reads CASSAPTSGVEDTQYF. The CDR3, as DNA: TGTGCCAGCAGCGCTCCGACTAGCGGGGTCGAGGATACGCAGTATTTT.